This entry describes one T cell receptor beta chain. The sample belongs to a study of blood T cell repertoires in COVID-19. The wider study: Acute and convalescent COVID-19 specimens originated in the United States, Italy and Spain.

In the original processing: Amplified reference gene primers provided the basis for estimating nucleated cell counts. Measured with immunoSEQ multiplex PCR; TCRdb has only the in-frame clones, and not every one. V and J calls and clone size come straight from that table; D and trimming were deduced from the DNA. The sample holds about 200,000 clones, around 82% seen once. Germline lookup yields CDR1 KGHSH and CDR2 LQKENI. V was trimmed by 6 bases and J by 0 bases, leaving 8 bases between them. This CDR3 region has 13 residues. Recruits, aged about 18 to 100 years, lived in 25 or so US areas. Participants reported their clinical history, and cohort assignment relied on those reports.

This chain connects TRBV18 to TRBJ1-1, with a weak D call TRBD1 (5 bases). Sequenced material: PBMCs or T cells enriched from blood (not recorded which). The clonotype comes from a middle-aged man who had recovered from COVID-19. The CDR3 here is CASSGGMNTEAFF. The CDR3 coding sequence is TGTGCCAGCTCCGGGGGGATGAACACTGAAGCTTTCTTT.